A single sample is the source of the 19 T cell receptor beta chains below, sequenced in a study of blood T cells in healthy people across ages. With a J-beta primer mix and a sample-barcoded 5' primer, a second PCR ran about 7 to 12 cycles. Each CDR3 protein gets one entry after TCRdb re-called the 5' RACE reads with MiXCR. The sample has around 1.1 million distinct CDR3 sequences, 35% to 45% seen once; the top ten hold around 13%. The sample taken for sequencing was blood. These receptors came from a young man in good health.

DNA for the CDR3: TGTGCCAGCAGTGACCGACAAGTAAGGGGCTACGAGCAGTACTTC. This gives the protein CASSDRQVRGYEQYF. The chain is built from TRBV2 and TRBJ2-7, with D possibly matching TRBD1 (5 bases). This CDR3 is 15 amino acids long. V gave up 3 bases and J gave up 3 bases, with 15 bases separating them. CDR1 and CDR2 (germline): SNHLY, FYNNEI.

J is TRBJ2-2 and V is TRBV6-2 or TRBV6-3; no clear D gene. The CDR3 loop spans 15 amino acids. Looked up from germline, CDR1 is MNHEY and CDR2 is SVGEGT. Trimming left V 4 bases short and J 7 bases short, with 16 bases between. CDR3 loop: CASSFQRHMNGELFF. CDR3 nucleotides: TGTGCCAGCAGTTTCCAGAGACATATGAACGGGGAGCTGTTTTTT.

This clonotype has more than one count but fewer than ten. The genes are TRBV4-3 and TRBJ1-2, with D unclear. Germline V gene sequence: CDR1 LGHNA, CDR2 YSLEER. V was pared by 1 base and J by 3 bases, with 9 bases between. The CDR3 contains 14 residues. The CDR3 coding sequence is TGCGCCAGCAGCCAAGGAGAACTGTACTATGGCTACACCTTC. This encodes CASSQGELYYGYTF.

Points on this clonotype: At one end the junction does not follow the germline gene, possibly because of a read error. DNA for the CDR3: TGCGCCAGCAGCGTAAATGGTGGGGATACGCAGTATTTT. Its translation is CASSVNGGDTQYF. This chain joins TRBV11-2 and TRBJ2-3; D uncertain. This CDR3 region has 13 residues. The germline V gene encodes CDR1 SGHAT and CDR2 FQNNGV.

The rearrangement uses TRBV27 and TRBJ1-1; a possible D gene is TRBD1 (6 bases). Germline assignment: CDR1 MNHEY and CDR2 SMNVEV (reference sequence). The V end lost 5 bases, the J end lost 0 bases, and 13 bases lay between the germline ends. The CDR3 length is 15 residues. Here the CDR3 DNA reads TGTGCCAGCAGTCCTCAGGGGAGGGTGAACACTGAAGCTTTCTTT. This translates into CASSPQGRVNTEAFF.

V gene TRBV2 combines with J gene TRBJ2-1, with 7 bases identical to TRBD2. The CDR3 covers 15 residues. CDR1 and CDR2 from the germline V gene are SNHLY and FYNNEI. Trimming at V came to 6 bases and at J to 4 bases, leaving 9 bases not matched to a gene. The CDR3: CASRRPAGRYNEQFF. In nucleotides, the CDR3 is TGTGCCAGCAGGAGACCAGCGGGGCGGTACAATGAGCAGTTCTTC.

This clonotype was picked up many times. The genes are TRBV27 and TRBJ1-2; possible D gene TRBD1, 6 bases. Germline CDR1 and CDR2: MNHEY and SMNVEV (reference sequence). This CDR3 is built from 14 residues. V was cut by 8 bases and J by 1 base, with 14 bases left in between. CDR3 amino acids: CASRTDLYNYGYTF. Written as DNA, the CDR3 is TGTGCCAGCCGGACAGACCTGTATAACTATGGCTACACCTTC.

This chain connects TRBV5-6 to TRBJ1-4; D remains ambiguous. V was pared by 5 bases and J by 3 bases, with 8 bases between. Per the germline V gene, CDR1 is SGHDT and CDR2 is YYEEEE. The CDR3 covers 13 residues. CDR3 coding DNA: TGTGCCAGCAGTAACGGTCCTAATGAAAAACTGTTTTTT. Its translation is CASSNGPNEKLFF.

The J gene is TRBJ2-1, the V gene TRBV4-1; the D call may be TRBD1 or TRBD2 (5 bases each). The CDR3 runs 18 residues. Germline CDR1 and CDR2: MGHRA and YSYEKL. V was clipped by 0 bases and J by 0 bases, with 15 bases between them. Here the CDR3 DNA reads TGCGCCAGCAGCCAAGATGGGGGACCTCCGAGCTCCTACAATGAGCAGTTCTTC. It specifies CASSQDGGPPSSYNEQFF.

Regarding this clonotype: A single base separates this from a much larger clone, so it may be a read error. The chain joins TRBV12-5 to TRBJ2-3; D remains ambiguous. The CDR3 runs to 12 residues. Germline V gene lookup returns CDR1 LGHNT and CDR2 FRNRAP. CDR3 coding DNA: TGTGCTAGTGTTTTGGTCACAGATACGCAGTATTTT. Its translation is CASVLVTDTQYF. The full variable domain, completed using reference TRBV12-5 and TRBJ2-3, is DARVTQTPRHKVTEMGQEVTMRCQPILGHNTVFWYRQTMMQGLELLAYFRNRAPLDDSGMPKDRFSAEMPDATLATLKIQPSEPRDSAVYFCASVLVTDTQYFGPGTRLTVL.

The V gene is TRBV29-1, the J gene TRBJ1-5, with D uncertain. The germline CDR1 and CDR2 sequences are SQVTM and ANQGSEA. The V and J ends lost 7 bases and 8 bases respectively, with 9 bases between them. The CDR3 has 10 residues. CDR3 DNA: TGCAGCGGCTACAGCGAGCCCCAGCATTTT. Residues: CSGYSEPQHF. Full variable domain (rest looked up from reference TRBV29-1 and TRBJ1-5): SAVISQKPSRDICQRGTSLTIQCQVDSQVTMMFWYRQQPGQSLTLIATANQGSEATYESGFVIDKFPISRPNLTFSTLTVSNMSPEDSSIYLCSGYSEPQHFGDGTRLSIL.

The chain recombines TRBV12-3 or TRBV12-4 with TRBJ2-3, with unresolved D. V lost 1 base and J lost 4, with 12 bases in between. This CDR3 is built from 15 residues. The CDR3 is CASSLDATVADTQYF. CDR3 nucleotides: TGTGCCAGCAGTTTAGACGCGACGGTAGCAGATACGCAGTATTTT.

This clonotype occurred a few times. V is TRBV6-5 and J is TRBJ2-7, with TRBD1 as a possible D gene (6 bases). V lost 5 bases and J 0 bases, leaving 14 bases between the germline ends. This CDR3 region has 15 residues. Germline CDR1 reads MNHEY; CDR2 reads SVGAGI. This CDR3 reads CASSQGPHISYEQYF. In DNA form, the CDR3 reads TGTGCCAGCAGTCAGGGGCCCCACATCTCCTACGAGCAGTACTTC.

This clonotype occurred a few times. This chain uses TRBV20-1 with TRBJ1-1; D gene uncertain. CDR1 and CDR2 from the germline V gene are DFQATT and SNEGSKA (reference sequence). V was trimmed by 1 base and J by 5 bases, leaving 8 bases between them. The CDR3 is 12 amino acids. The CDR3: CSARVVGTEAFF. Written as DNA, the CDR3 is TGCAGTGCTAGAGTAGTGGGGACTGAAGCTTTCTTT.

The V gene is TRBV28, the J gene TRBJ1-1, with unresolved D. In germline, CDR1 is MDHEN, CDR2 SYDVKM. CDR3 length: 14 amino acids. Trimming took off 10 bases at V and 1 base at J, with 16 bases between the two ends. The CDR3: CATLFPLENTEAFF. The CDR3 DNA is TGTGCCACCCTATTCCCCCTCGAGAACACTGAAGCTTTCTTT.

This clonotype was detected ten times or more. The CDR3 coding sequence is TGTGCCAGCAGTTTTTCAGGGGGGACAGATACGCAGTATTTT. It codes for CASSFSGGTDTQYF. V is TRBV12-3 or TRBV12-4 and J is TRBJ2-3, with D tentatively TRBD1 (7 bases). Trimming took off 3 bases at V and 3 bases at J, with 10 bases between the two ends. The CDR3 has 14 amino acids.

To note about this clonotype: Its ends do not fully match the called genes, so a read error is possible. The chain joins TRBV10-3 to TRBJ1-2, with no clear D. Germline V lookup: CDR1 ENHRY, CDR2 SYGVKD. This CDR3 is 14 amino acids long. The CDR3, as DNA: TGTGCCATCAGTGAGGGTTGGGCTAACTATAGCTACACCTTC. The encoded protein is CAISEGWANYSYTF.

A few counts support this clonotype. The chain links TRBV9 to TRBJ2-3; the D is unclear. Between the trimmed V and J ends, which lost 1 base and 5 bases, there was a span of 14 bases. CDR1 and CDR2 from the germline V gene are SGDLS and YYNGEE. CDR3 length equals 15 residues. In nucleotides, the CDR3 is TGTGCCAGCAGCGTATCCGGTCCCGAAGGAGATACGCAGTATTTT. This codes for CASSVSGPEGDTQYF.

The sample holds a few counts of this clonotype. The rearrangement joins TRBV10-3 to TRBJ2-1, with D tentatively TRBD1 (6 bases). Germline CDR1 ENHRY, CDR2 SYGVKD. This CDR3 comprises 15 residues. Trimming took off 3 bases at V and 5 bases at J, with 14 bases between the two ends. The CDR3 loop is CAISDPGQTDNEQFF. The CDR3 nucleotides are TGTGCCATCAGTGACCCAGGACAGACAGACAATGAGCAGTTCTTC.